This is a list of T cell receptor beta chains from one sample in a study of blood T cell repertoires in COVID-19. Generated by immunoSEQ multiplex PCR, the TCRdb table keeps only in-frame clones and is missing some. The repertoire holds a few hundred thousand clones, with more than 90% as singletons. Input material: peripheral blood. The receptors were sampled from a person under 30 with COVID-19, enrolled during active disease. The CDR3 runs from the conserved cysteine through the conserved F or W. The D gene is left open where the match is weak. A clone size is listed for some rows: how often the clone was seen (once, few, many), or a class if it is expanded.

v_call: TRBV19; clone_size: .; d_call: .; j_call: TRBJ1-5; cdr3_aa: CASSIVGNQPQHF; cdr3_nt: TGTGCCAGTAGTATAGTCGGGAATCAGCCCCAGCATTTT
v_call: TRBV5-6; clone_size: .; d_call: .; j_call: TRBJ2-1; cdr3_aa: CASSLDADYYNEQFF; cdr3_nt: TGTGCCAGCAGCTTGGACGCAGACTACTACAATGAGCAGTTCTTC
v_call: TRBV29-1; clone_size: .; d_call: TRBD1; j_call: TRBJ1-1; cdr3_aa: CSVCTGGTEAFF; cdr3_nt: TGCAGCGTCTGTACAGGGGGCACTGAAGCTTTCTTT
v_call: TRBV5-1; clone_size: .; d_call: .; j_call: TRBJ1-2; cdr3_aa: CASTRGGAGIYGYTF; cdr3_nt: TGCGCCAGCACCAGAGGGGGGGCGGGAATCTATGGCTACACCTTC
v_call: TRBV21-1; clone_size: .; d_call: .; j_call: TRBJ2-5; cdr3_aa: CASSPLEEVRRGTQYF; cdr3_nt: TGTGCCAGCAGCCCCCTCGAAGAGGTAAGAAGGGGGACCCAGTACTTC
v_call: TRBV28; clone_size: .; d_call: .; j_call: TRBJ2-7; cdr3_aa: CASSGSPTYEQYF; cdr3_nt: TGTGCCAGCAGCGGGAGTCCCACCTACGAGCAGTACTTC
v_call: TRBV27; clone_size: .; d_call: .; j_call: TRBJ1-4; cdr3_aa: CASSFSGGGEKLFF; cdr3_nt: TGTGCCAGCAGTTTTTCGGGGGGGGGTGAAAAACTGTTTTTT
v_call: TRBV5-1; clone_size: .; d_call: .; j_call: TRBJ1-5; cdr3_aa: CASSEGGGGNQPQHF; cdr3_nt: TGCGCCAGCAGCGAGGGTGGAGGTGGCAATCAGCCCCAGCATTTT
v_call: TRBV4-1; clone_size: once; d_call: TRBD1; j_call: TRBJ1-1; cdr3_aa: CASSLTGLPEAFF; cdr3_nt: TGCGCCAGCAGCCTGACAGGGCTCCCCGAAGCTTTCTTT
v_call: TRBV7-9; clone_size: .; d_call: .; j_call: TRBJ2-1; cdr3_aa: CASSQSTRNLQFF; cdr3_nt: TGTGCCAGCAGCCAAAGTACTAGAAATTTGCAGTTCTTC
v_call: TRBV19; clone_size: .; d_call: TRBD1; j_call: TRBJ2-7; cdr3_aa: CATQDRDHSEQYF; cdr3_nt: TGTGCCACCCAGGACAGGGATCACTCCGAGCAGTACTTC
v_call: TRBV25-1; clone_size: .; d_call: TRBD2; j_call: TRBJ2-2; cdr3_aa: CASMGLAGADGELFF; cdr3_nt: TGTGCCAGCATGGGACTAGCGGGAGCGGACGGGGAGCTGTTTTTT
v_call: TRBV5-4; clone_size: .; d_call: TRBD1; j_call: TRBJ1-1; cdr3_aa: CASSHTGGGKNTEAFF; cdr3_nt: TGTGCCAGCAGCCATACAGGGGGCGGGAAGAACACTGAAGCTTTCTTT
v_call: TRBV6-2/TRBV6-3; clone_size: .; d_call: TRBD2; j_call: TRBJ2-2; cdr3_aa: CASSMTSGTGELFF; cdr3_nt: TGTGCCAGCAGTATGACTAGCGGGACCGGGGAGCTGTTTTTT
v_call: TRBV5-1; clone_size: .; d_call: TRBD1; j_call: TRBJ2-5; cdr3_aa: CASSSGTGGQETQYF; cdr3_nt: TGCGCCAGCAGCTCCGGGACAGGGGGGCAAGAGACCCAGTACTTC
v_call: TRBV14; clone_size: once; d_call: .; j_call: TRBJ1-4; cdr3_aa: CASSQVAGPNEKLFF; cdr3_nt: TGTGCCAGCAGCCAAGTAGCAGGGCCTAATGAAAAACTGTTTTTT
v_call: TRBV6-4; clone_size: .; d_call: TRBD1; j_call: TRBJ1-1; cdr3_aa: CASSEGGQTSEAFF; cdr3_nt: TGTGCCAGCAGTGAGGGGGGACAGACAAGTGAAGCTTTCTTT
v_call: TRBV19; clone_size: .; d_call: .; j_call: TRBJ2-4; cdr3_aa: CASAGSAKNIQYF; cdr3_nt: TGTGCCAGCGCAGGGTCGGCCAAAAACATTCAGTACTTC
v_call: TRBV5-1; clone_size: once; d_call: TRBD2; j_call: TRBJ2-5; cdr3_aa: CASTSGRADETQYF; cdr3_nt: TGCGCCAGCACTAGCGGGAGGGCCGATGAGACCCAGTACTTC
v_call: TRBV29-1; clone_size: .; d_call: .; j_call: TRBJ1-2; cdr3_aa: CSVASPSGYTF; cdr3_nt: TGCAGCGTTGCTTCTCCCTCCGGCTACACCTTC
v_call: TRBV6-5; clone_size: .; d_call: .; j_call: TRBJ2-5; cdr3_aa: CASSPRGVTQYF; cdr3_nt: TGTGCCAGCAGTCCCCGCGGGGTGACCCAGTACTTC
v_call: TRBV11-1; clone_size: .; d_call: .; j_call: TRBJ1-1; cdr3_aa: CASSRSSGAEAFF; cdr3_nt: TGTGCCAGCAGCCGTTCATCAGGCGCTGAAGCTTTCTTT
v_call: TRBV27; clone_size: .; d_call: TRBD1; j_call: TRBJ1-1; cdr3_aa: CASSSRTGGTEAFF; cdr3_nt: TGTGCCAGCAGTTCACGGACAGGGGGCACTGAAGCTTTCTTT
v_call: TRBV28; clone_size: .; d_call: .; j_call: TRBJ1-4; cdr3_aa: CASRSVEKLFF; cdr3_nt: TGTGCCAGCAGATCCGTTGAAAAACTGTTTTTT
v_call: TRBV28; clone_size: .; d_call: TRBD1; j_call: TRBJ1-1; cdr3_aa: CASSSSGTGGREAFF; cdr3_nt: TGTGCCAGCAGTTCGTCCGGGACAGGGGGCCGCGAAGCTTTCTTT
v_call: TRBV24-1; clone_size: few; d_call: .; j_call: TRBJ2-3; cdr3_aa: CATGTSTDTQYF; cdr3_nt: TGTGCCACCGGGACTAGCACAGATACGCAGTATTTT
v_call: TRBV7-9; clone_size: once; d_call: .; j_call: TRBJ1-4; cdr3_aa: CASNTIADFNEKLFF; cdr3_nt: TGTGCCAGCAACACCATTGCGGATTTTAATGAAAAACTGTTTTTT
v_call: TRBV6-5; clone_size: .; d_call: TRBD1; j_call: TRBJ2-3; cdr3_aa: CASIFRQGAIDTQYF; cdr3_nt: TGTGCCAGCATTTTCAGACAGGGGGCGATAGATACGCAGTATTTT
v_call: TRBV19; clone_size: .; d_call: TRBD1; j_call: TRBJ1-1; cdr3_aa: CASSIGQGKNTEAFF; cdr3_nt: TGTGCCAGTAGTATTGGACAGGGGAAGAACACTGAAGCTTTCTTT
v_call: TRBV5-1; clone_size: .; d_call: .; j_call: TRBJ1-1; cdr3_aa: CASRLSEAGRTEAFF; cdr3_nt: TGCGCCAGCAGATTATCGGAGGCAGGGAGGACTGAAGCTTTCTTT
v_call: TRBV19; clone_size: .; d_call: .; j_call: TRBJ2-1; cdr3_aa: CASLPGAGSYNEQFF; cdr3_nt: TGTGCCAGTTTACCTGGGGCTGGGTCCTACAATGAGCAGTTCTTC
v_call: TRBV4-1; clone_size: once; d_call: TRBD1; j_call: TRBJ2-5; cdr3_aa: CASSQGQGTETQYF; cdr3_nt: TGCGCCAGCAGCCAGGGACAGGGGACGGAGACCCAGTACTTC
v_call: TRBV30; clone_size: .; d_call: .; j_call: TRBJ2-7; cdr3_aa: CAWSRDSAYEQYF; cdr3_nt: TGTGCCTGGAGCCGGGATTCCGCCTACGAGCAGTACTTC
v_call: TRBV28; clone_size: .; d_call: .; j_call: TRBJ2-7; cdr3_aa: CASTMGGYEQYF; cdr3_nt: TGTGCCAGCACTATGGGGGGCTACGAGCAGTACTTC
v_call: TRBV6-5; clone_size: .; d_call: TRBD2; j_call: TRBJ2-1; cdr3_aa: CASGINTSGKDFF; cdr3_nt: TGTGCCAGCGGGATCAATACTAGCGGGAAGGATTTCTTC
v_call: TRBV5-6; clone_size: .; d_call: .; j_call: TRBJ1-3; cdr3_aa: CASSLVVSGSGNTIYF; cdr3_nt: TGTGCCAGCAGCTTGGTGGTGTCAGGGTCTGGAAACACCATATATTTT
v_call: TRBV5-8; clone_size: .; d_call: .; j_call: TRBJ2-5; cdr3_aa: CASSFRQVQETQYF; cdr3_nt: TGTGCCAGCAGCTTCCGACAGGTCCAAGAGACCCAGTACTTC
v_call: TRBV4-1; clone_size: .; d_call: .; j_call: TRBJ1-1; cdr3_aa: CASSRRETGQIMNTEAFF; cdr3_nt: TGCGCCAGCAGCCGAAGGGAAACAGGCCAGATAATGAACACTGAAGCTTTCTTT
v_call: TRBV28; clone_size: .; d_call: .; j_call: TRBJ2-7; cdr3_aa: CASSSGLLLYEQYF; cdr3_nt: TGTGCCAGCAGTTCCGGACTGTTACTCTACGAGCAGTACTTC